The T cell receptor beta chain described here comes from a study of early T cells in non-severe SARS-CoV-2 infection. The V and J ends lost 5 bases and 2 bases, in that order; junction bases with no gene match: 8. CDR1 and CDR2 from the germline V gene are LGHNT and FRNRAP. The CDR3 runs to 15 residues. Unique molecular identifiers were attached to individual cDNA molecules. MiXCR, run by TCRdb on the 5' RACE reads, gives a single entry per CDR3 protein. This sample has some 61,000 distinct CDR3 sequences; over 7% occur once, and the top ten carry more than 20%. This clonotype has a count of ten or more.

This rearrangement joins TRBV12-5 to TRBJ1-1, with TRBD1 matching over 7 bases. Sequencing input: whole blood. The source is an adult who was a healthcare worker with PCR-confirmed SARS-CoV-2 infection or an uninfected control (not recorded which). CDR3 amino acids: CASGTSTGLNTEAFF. In nucleotides, the CDR3 is TGTGCTAGTGGTACCTCGACAGGGCTTAACACTGAAGCTTTCTTT.